Listed below are T cell receptor beta chains from one sample, sequenced in a study of blood T cell repertoires in COVID-19. Method: immunoSEQ multiplex PCR; TCRdb's copy keeps in-frame clones and lacks some. Of under 450,000 clones in the sample, 65% to 90% were seen once. Sequences were obtained from peripheral blood. These receptors were obtained from a woman aged 55-75 years with COVID-19, enrolled during active disease. Both conserved end residues are part of each CDR3.

j_call v_call cdr3_aa
TRBJ2-7 TRBV6-6 CASSTTSNRDEQYF
TRBJ1-1 TRBV6-5 CASSYGRGVNTEAFF
TRBJ2-2 TRBV2 CASRSGNTGELFF
TRBJ1-2 TRBV5-1 CASSLYSGTGGIGNYGYTF
TRBJ1-2 TRBV27 CASSFGTGVGYTF
TRBJ1-1 TRBV27 CASSLRPTLNTEAFF
TRBJ1-1 TRBV9 CASSVELPREGLGTEAFF
TRBJ1-2 TRBV4-1 CASSQETGRGYGYTF
TRBJ1-1 TRBV14 CASSQPGQGPEAFF
TRBJ2-1 TRBV9 CASSVGGSTGNEQFF